This TCR beta chain is from a study of cytotoxic CD8 clonotypes in ibrutinib-treated CLL (dated by TCRdb to the early 2020s). Regarding the research as a whole: The cohort had eleven to twelve relapsed/refractory and roughly 15 treatment-naive patients; approximately 17 were IGHV unmutated. Partial responses were observed in around 25 patients and complete responses in 2; after a median follow-up of about 69 months, remission was maintained in approximately 15 patients and progression was observed in 12. Response samples were taken after a median of 12 months on treatment, ranging from about 6 to 40 months. Cryopreserved peripheral blood mononuclear cells were collected at three points: before therapy, at response, and at either sustained remission or disease progression. Patients were still on ibrutinib when every remission and progressive disease sample was collected. On average, each sample had some 250,000 productive templates and about 89,000 productive rearrangements. Of the approximately 90 participants in the trial, 25 to 30 had longitudinal samples available.

V is shortened by 4 bases, J by 7 bases, and the region joining them spans 14 bases. CDR1 and CDR2 are read off the germline V gene as SGHRS and YFSETQ. The CDR3 spans 13 residues, from the cysteine through the phenylalanine. Of the read, only the CDR3 DNA is kept; its 39 bases are in frame from base 1. With regard to this clone: Its specific antigen is unknown. No quality values exist for individual bases; no much larger clone is one base distant.

The goal of deep resolution MiSeq sequencing was a depth between 1 in 1 million and 1 in 200,000 T cells, and coverage averaged 10x per clonotype. The immunoSEQ hsTCRB Kit was used to generate the TCR beta libraries. In the original analysis: ImmunoSEQ Data Assistant and ImmunoSEQ Analyzer were used for data analysis, and V, D and J genes were assigned according to IMGT definitions. Clonality, which ranges from 0 to 1, was calculated as one minus the normalized Shannon entropy of productive rearrangement frequencies. Only overrepresented clonotypes making up at least 0.05% of the repertoire of each patient were included in the public clonotype analysis. About twelve age-matched healthy donor repertoires from immuneACCESS were used as controls for clonality. Entries here come from immuneACCESS through TCRdb and include only in-frame sequences with V and J called. Some clones fail to appear in such tables; in the studies checked, an unresolved V gene covers under half of the shortfall, and the cause of the remainder is unknown. The V and J calls and clone size were taken over from that table, and D and trimming were inferred from the DNA. Here the sample has around 200,000 clones; around 70% occur a single time. The biggest ten clones account for about 6.4% of the sample.

Reading the label with the study, this specimen's time point is: about twelve months on ibrutinib. For TCR beta library preparation, about 2 micrograms of genomic DNA was extracted from cryopreserved PBMCs. Longitudinal blood samples from CLL patients on ibrutinib monotherapy were analyzed using high-throughput TCR beta sequencing. The patients took part in an open-label, single-center phase 2 trial of ibrutinib monotherapy. Study-wide findings and limitations: Public clonotypes were rare and either shrank or stayed stable during treatment, and the rise in clonality at ibrutinib response reflected expansion of private clonotypes. Sustained-remission and progressing patients did not have matched sampling times, and lymph node repertoires were not examined. Baseline clonality was found to be higher than that of age-matched healthy donors and was strongly correlated with circulating CD8+ T-cell counts. At ibrutinib response clonality went up, during sustained remission it held steady, and at progression it dropped back toward baseline.

The receptor was isolated from a human donor with chronic lymphocytic leukemia. Here the sequenced sample was PBMCs, taken after 12 months of ibrutinib treatment. The rearranged segments are TRBV5-1 and TRBJ2-5, and possibly TRBD1, on 6 matching bases. The CDR3 region: CASSLTGSRTQYF. The sequence in DNA is TGCGCCAGCAGCCTCACAGGGTCTAGGACCCAGTACTTC.